This TCR beta chain was recorded in a study of CD8 T cells in ankylosing spondylitis. Overall study results and limits: Earlier studies detected some motif variants in reactive arthritis synovial fluid and blood.

This clonotype was found a few times. Its target is unknown. From the 5' RACE reads, TCRdb called clonotypes with MiXCR, one entry per CDR3 protein. The sample holds roughly 38,000 distinct CDR3 sequences, 10% seen once. V was clipped by 7 bases and J by 3 bases, with 18 bases between them. This CDR3 has 16 amino acids. Looked up from germline, CDR1 is SGHTA and CDR2 is FQGNSA. This chain joins TRBV7-2 and TRBJ1-4; D is uncertain. The TCR comes from a male donor with ankylosing spondylitis or in good health (not recorded which). The sequenced sample consisted of blood, either unsorted or a sorted T cell fraction (not recorded which). The CDR3 DNA sequence: TGTGCCAGCAACCCCCAATGGGCAGTGGCTAATGAAAAACTGTTTTTT. Translating gives CASNPQWAVANEKLFF.